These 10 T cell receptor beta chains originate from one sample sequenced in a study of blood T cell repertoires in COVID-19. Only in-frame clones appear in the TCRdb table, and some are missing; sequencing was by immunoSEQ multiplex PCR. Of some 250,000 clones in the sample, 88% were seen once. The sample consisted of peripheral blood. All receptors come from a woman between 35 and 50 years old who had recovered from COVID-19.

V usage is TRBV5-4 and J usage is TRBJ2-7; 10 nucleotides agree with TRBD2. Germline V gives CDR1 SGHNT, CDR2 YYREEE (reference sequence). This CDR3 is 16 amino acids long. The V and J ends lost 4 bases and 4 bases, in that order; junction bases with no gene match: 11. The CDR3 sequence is CASSPRLAGGRYEQYF. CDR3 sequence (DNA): TGTGCCAGCAGCCCTAGATTAGCGGGAGGTAGGTACGAGCAGTACTTC.

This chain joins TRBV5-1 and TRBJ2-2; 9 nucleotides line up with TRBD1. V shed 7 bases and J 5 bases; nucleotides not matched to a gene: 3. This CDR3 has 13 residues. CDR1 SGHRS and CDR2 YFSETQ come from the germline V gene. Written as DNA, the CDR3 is TGCGCCAGCGCGGGACAGGGTACCGGGGAGCTGTTTTTT. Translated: CASAGQGTGELFF.

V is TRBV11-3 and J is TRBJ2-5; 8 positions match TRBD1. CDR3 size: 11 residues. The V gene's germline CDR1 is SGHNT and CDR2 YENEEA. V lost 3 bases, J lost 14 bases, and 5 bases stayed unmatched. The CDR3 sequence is CASSLGQVPYF. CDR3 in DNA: TGTGCCAGCAGCTTGGGACAGGTCCCCTACTTC. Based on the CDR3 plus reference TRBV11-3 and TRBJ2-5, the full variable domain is EAGVVQSPRYKIIEKKQPVAFWCNPISGHNTLYWYLQNLGQGPELLIRYENEEAVDDSQLPKDRFSAERLKGVDSTLKIQPAELGDSAVYLCASSLGQVPYFGPGTRLLVL.

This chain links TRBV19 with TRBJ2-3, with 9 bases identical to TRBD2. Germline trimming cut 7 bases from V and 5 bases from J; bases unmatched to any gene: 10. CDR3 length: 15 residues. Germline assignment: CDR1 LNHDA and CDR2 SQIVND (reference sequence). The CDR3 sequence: CASTPGGRAGDTQYF. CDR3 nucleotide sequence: TGTGCCAGTACCCCTGGCGGGAGGGCCGGAGATACGCAGTATTTT.

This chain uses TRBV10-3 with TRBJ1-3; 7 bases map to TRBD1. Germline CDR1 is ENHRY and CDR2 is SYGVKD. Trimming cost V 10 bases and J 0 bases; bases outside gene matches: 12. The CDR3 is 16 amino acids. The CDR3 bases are TGTGCCACCGCCCGGGACAGACTCTTCTCTGGAAACACCATATATTTT. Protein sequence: CATARDRLFSGNTIYF.

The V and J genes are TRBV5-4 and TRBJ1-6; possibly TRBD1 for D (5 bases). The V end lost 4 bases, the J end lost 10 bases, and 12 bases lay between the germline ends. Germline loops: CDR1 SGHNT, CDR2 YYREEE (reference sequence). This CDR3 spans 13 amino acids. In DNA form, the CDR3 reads TGTGCCAGCAGCCCTCCCCCAGGGTCACCCCTCCACTTT. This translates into CASSPPPGSPLHF. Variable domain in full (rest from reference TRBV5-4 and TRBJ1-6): ETGVTQSPTHLIKTRGQQVTLRCSSQSGHNTVSWYQQALGQGPQFIFQYYREEENGRGNFPPRFSGLQFPNYSSELNVNALELDDSALYLCASSPPPGSPLHFGNGTRLTVT.

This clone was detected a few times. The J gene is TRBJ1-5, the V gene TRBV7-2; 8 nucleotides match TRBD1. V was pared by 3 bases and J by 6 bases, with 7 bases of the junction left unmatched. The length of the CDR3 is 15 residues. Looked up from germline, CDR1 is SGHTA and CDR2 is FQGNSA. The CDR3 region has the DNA TGTGCCAGCAGCTTGGGCAGGGGGCGAGGTCAGCCCCAGCATTTT. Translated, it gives CASSLGRGRGQPQHF.

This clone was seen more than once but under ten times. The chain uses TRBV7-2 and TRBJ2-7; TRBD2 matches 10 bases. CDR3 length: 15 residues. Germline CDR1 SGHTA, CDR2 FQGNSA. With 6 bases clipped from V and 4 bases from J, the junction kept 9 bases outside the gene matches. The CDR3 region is CASSPRAGGGYEQYF. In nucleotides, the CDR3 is TGTGCCAGCAGTCCAAGAGCGGGAGGGGGATACGAGCAGTACTTC.

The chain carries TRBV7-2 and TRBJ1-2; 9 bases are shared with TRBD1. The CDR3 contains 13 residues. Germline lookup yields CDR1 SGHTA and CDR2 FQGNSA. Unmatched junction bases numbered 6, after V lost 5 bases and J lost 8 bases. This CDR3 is CASSLTGGRGYTF. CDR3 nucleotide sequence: TGTGCCAGCAGCCTGACAGGGGGACGGGGCTACACCTTC.

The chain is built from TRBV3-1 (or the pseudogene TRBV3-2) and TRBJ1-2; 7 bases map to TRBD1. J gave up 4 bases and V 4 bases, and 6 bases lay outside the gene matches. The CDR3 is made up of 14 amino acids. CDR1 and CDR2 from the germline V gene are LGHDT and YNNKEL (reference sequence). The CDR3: CASSPGGTGYGYTF. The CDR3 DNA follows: TGTGCCAGCAGCCCAGGGGGGACTGGCTATGGCTACACCTTC.